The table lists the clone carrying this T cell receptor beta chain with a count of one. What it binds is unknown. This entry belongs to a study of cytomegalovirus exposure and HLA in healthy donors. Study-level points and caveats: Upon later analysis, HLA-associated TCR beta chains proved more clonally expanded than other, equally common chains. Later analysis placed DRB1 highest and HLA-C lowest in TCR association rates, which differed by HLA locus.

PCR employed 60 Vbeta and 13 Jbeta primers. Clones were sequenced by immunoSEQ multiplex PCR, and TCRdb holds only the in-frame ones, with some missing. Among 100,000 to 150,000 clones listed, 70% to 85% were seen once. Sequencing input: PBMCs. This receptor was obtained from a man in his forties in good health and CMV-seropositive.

The CDR3 DNA reads TGCGCCAGCAGCCCGGGGACAGGAGAAGCTTTCTTT. It is translated as CASSPGTGEAFF. The gene calls are TRBV4-1 and TRBJ1-1; 8 nucleotides align to TRBD1. Looked up from germline, CDR1 is MGHRA and CDR2 is YSYEKL. The CDR3 sequence is 12 residues long. The V and J ends lost 4 bases and 8 bases, in that order; junction bases with no gene match: 3.